The TCR beta chain under discussion was sequenced for a study of OX40 agonist ivuxolimab in advanced cancers. About the study: Hepatocellular carcinoma, melanoma, renal cell or head and neck cancer affected the dose-escalation patients. Broader study findings: At 0.1 to 3.0 mg/kg and by week 6, clonal expansion occurred in CD4+ and CD8+ blood T cells.

V dropped 4 bases and J dropped 0 bases, with 13 bases sitting between them. This CDR3 region has 16 residues. Germline values: CDR1 SGHRS, CDR2 YFSETQ. Clones were sequenced by immunoSEQ multiplex PCR, and TCRdb holds only the in-frame ones, with some missing. Of about 93,000 clones listed, under 95% were seen once; the top ten hold 0.45% to 0.55%. Of note for this clone: Its antigen is unidentified.

The sample in question was CD4+ or CD8+ T cells sorted from blood, obtained in a trial of the OX40 agonist ivuxolimab. This clonotype was obtained from an adult with an advanced solid tumor such as melanoma, head and neck, liver or kidney cancer. The chain carries TRBV5-1 and TRBJ2-2; D might be TRBD2 (5 bases). The CDR3 reads CASSPAGGTNTGELFF. CDR3 sequence (DNA): TGCGCCAGCAGCCCGGCGGGCGGAACGAACACCGGGGAGCTGTTTTTT.